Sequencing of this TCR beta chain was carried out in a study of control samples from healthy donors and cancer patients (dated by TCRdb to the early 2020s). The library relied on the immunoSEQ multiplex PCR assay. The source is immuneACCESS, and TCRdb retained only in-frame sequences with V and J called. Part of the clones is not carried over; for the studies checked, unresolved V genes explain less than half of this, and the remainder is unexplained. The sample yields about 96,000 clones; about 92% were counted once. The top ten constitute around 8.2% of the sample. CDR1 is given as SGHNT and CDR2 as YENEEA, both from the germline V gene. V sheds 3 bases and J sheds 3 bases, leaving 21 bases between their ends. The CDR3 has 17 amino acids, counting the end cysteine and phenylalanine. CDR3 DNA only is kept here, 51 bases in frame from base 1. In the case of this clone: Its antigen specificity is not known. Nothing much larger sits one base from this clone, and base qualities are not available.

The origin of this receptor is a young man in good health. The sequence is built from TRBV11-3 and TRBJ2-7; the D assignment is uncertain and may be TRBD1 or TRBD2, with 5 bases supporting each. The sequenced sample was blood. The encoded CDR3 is CASSFDGGLGKNYEQYF. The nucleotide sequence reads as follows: TGTGCCAGCAGCTTTGATGGGGGTCTTGGGAAGAACTACGAGCAGTACTTC.